This T cell receptor beta chain was profiled in a study of neoadjuvant anti-PD-1 for oral cavity cancer. Study findings and constraints: Post-nivolumab, blood T cell clonality was significantly elevated in non-responders. Only a few patients per response group were TCR-analyzed; validation needed.

Germline-derived CDR1 and CDR2 are SGHDT and YYEEEE. There are 18 residues in the CDR3. The V and J ends lost 0 bases and 1 base respectively, with 19 bases between them. As for this clone: Its antigen is still unknown.

Assay: immunoSEQ multiplex PCR; the TCRdb copy retains only in-frame clones and omits some. This sample has over 10,000 clones, with about 60% found just once. V usage is TRBV5-6 and J usage is TRBJ1-2; D is ambiguous. The input for sequencing was PBMCs, taken before nivolumab (anti-PD-1) treatment. The receptor's source is a person between 35 and 79 years old with oral cavity squamous cell carcinoma. The chain's CDR3 is CASSLAEVRRHNNYGYTF. CDR3 nucleotide sequence: TGTGCCAGCAGCTTGGCCGAGGTCCGCAGGCACAATAACTATGGCTACACCTTC.